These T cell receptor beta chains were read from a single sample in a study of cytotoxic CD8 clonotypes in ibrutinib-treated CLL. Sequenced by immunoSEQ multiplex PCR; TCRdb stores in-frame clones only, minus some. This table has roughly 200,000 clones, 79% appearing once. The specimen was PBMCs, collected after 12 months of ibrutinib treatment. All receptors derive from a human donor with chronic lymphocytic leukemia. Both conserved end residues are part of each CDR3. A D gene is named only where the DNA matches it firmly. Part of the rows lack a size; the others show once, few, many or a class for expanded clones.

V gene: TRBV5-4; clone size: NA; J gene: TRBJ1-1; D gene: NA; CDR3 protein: CASSPTLNTEAFF; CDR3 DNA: TGTGCCAGCAGCCCGACACTGAACACTGAAGCTTTCTTT
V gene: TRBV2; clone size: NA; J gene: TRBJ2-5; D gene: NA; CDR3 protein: CASSQQETQYF; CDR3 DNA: TGTGCCAGCAGTCAGCAAGAGACCCAGTACTTC
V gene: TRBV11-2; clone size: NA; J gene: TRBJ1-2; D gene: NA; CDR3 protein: CASSLGSSGQGYTF; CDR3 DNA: NA
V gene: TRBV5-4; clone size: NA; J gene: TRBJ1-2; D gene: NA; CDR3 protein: CASSVWGVYGYTF; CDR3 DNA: TGTGCCAGCAGCGTCTGGGGGGTATATGGCTACACCTTC
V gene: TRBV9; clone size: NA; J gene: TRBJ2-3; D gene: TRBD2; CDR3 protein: CASSASGLAGPRDTQYF; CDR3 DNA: TGTGCCAGCAGCGCCTCCGGACTAGCGGGTCCCAGGGATACGCAGTATTTT
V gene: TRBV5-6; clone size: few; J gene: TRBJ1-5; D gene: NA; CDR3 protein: CASSTLGGDPDSNQPQHF; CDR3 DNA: TGTGCCAGCAGCACCCTTGGGGGGGACCCGGATAGCAATCAGCCCCAGCATTTT
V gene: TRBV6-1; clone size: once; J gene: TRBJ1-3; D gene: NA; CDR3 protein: CARLKRGAGNTIYF; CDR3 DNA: TGTGCCAGACTTAAGCGGGGGGCTGGAAACACCATATATTTT
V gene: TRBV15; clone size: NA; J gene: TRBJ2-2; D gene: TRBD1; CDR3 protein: CATSRERTGTGVGQNTGELFF; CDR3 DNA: TGTGCCACCAGCAGAGAAAGAACCGGGACAGGGGTGGGGCAGAACACCGGGGAGCTGTTTTTT
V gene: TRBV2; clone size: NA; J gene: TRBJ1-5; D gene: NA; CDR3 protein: CASSDVLFPYSNQPQHF; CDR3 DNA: TGTGCCAGCAGTGATGTCCTATTCCCGTATAGCAATCAGCCCCAGCATTTT
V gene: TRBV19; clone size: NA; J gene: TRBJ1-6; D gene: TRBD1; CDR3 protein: CASSMVTGVNSPLHF; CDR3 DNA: TGTGCCAGTAGTATGGTGACAGGGGTGAATTCACCCCTCCACTTT